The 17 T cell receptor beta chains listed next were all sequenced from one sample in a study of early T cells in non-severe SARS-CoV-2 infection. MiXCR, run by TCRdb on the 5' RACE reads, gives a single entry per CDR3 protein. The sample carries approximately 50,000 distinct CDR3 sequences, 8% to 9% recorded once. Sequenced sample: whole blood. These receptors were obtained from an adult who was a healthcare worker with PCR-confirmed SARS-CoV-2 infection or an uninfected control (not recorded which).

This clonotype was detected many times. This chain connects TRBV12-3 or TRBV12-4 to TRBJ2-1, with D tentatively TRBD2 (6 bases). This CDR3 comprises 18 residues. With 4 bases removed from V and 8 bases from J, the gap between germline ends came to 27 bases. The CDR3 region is CASSSLSSVMGPLDEQFF. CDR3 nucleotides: TGTGCCAGCAGTTCCCTCTCTAGCGTTATGGGGCCTTTGGATGAGCAGTTCTTC.

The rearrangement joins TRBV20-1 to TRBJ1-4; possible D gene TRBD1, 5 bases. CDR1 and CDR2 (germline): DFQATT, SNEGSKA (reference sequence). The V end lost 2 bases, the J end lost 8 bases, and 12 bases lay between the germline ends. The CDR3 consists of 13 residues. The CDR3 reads CSARRGAGEKLFF. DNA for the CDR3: TGCAGTGCTAGACGGGGCGCAGGGGAAAAACTGTTTTTT.

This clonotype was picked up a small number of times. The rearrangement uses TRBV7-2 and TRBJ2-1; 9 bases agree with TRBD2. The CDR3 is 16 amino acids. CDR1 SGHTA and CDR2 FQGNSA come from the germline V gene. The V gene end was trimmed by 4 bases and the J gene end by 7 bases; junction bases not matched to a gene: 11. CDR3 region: CASSWKGLAIGNEQFF. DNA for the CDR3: TGTGCCAGCAGCTGGAAGGGACTAGCAATAGGGAATGAGCAGTTCTTC. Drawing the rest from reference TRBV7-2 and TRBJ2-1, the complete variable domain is GAGVSQSPSNKVTEKGKDVELRCDPISGHTALYWYRQSLGQGLEFLIYFQGNSAPDKSGLPSDRFSAERTGGSVSTLTIQRTQQEDSAVYLCASSWKGLAIGNEQFFGPGTRLTVL.

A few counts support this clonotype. CDR3 loop: CASTALSNQPQHF. The CDR3 coding sequence is TGTGCCAGTACGGCACTTAGCAATCAGCCCCAGCATTTT. The rearrangement uses TRBV19 and TRBJ1-5; D is uncertain. V was cut by 7 bases and J by 0 bases, with 7 bases left in between. This CDR3 region has 13 residues. Germline values: CDR1 LNHDA, CDR2 SQIVND (reference sequence).

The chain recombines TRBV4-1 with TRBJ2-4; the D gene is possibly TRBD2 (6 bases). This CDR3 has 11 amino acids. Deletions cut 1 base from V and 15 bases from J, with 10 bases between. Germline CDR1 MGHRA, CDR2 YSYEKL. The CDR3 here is CASSQGGDWYF. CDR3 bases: TGCGCCAGCAGCCAAGGTGGGGACTGGTACTTC.

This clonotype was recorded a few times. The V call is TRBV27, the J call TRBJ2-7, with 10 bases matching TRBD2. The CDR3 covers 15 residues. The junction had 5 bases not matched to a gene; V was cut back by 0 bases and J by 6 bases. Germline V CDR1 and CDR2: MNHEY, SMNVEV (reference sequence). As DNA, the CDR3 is TGTGCCAGCAGTTTATCGACTAGCGGGTCCGGCGAGCAGTACTTC. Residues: CASSLSTSGSGEQYF.

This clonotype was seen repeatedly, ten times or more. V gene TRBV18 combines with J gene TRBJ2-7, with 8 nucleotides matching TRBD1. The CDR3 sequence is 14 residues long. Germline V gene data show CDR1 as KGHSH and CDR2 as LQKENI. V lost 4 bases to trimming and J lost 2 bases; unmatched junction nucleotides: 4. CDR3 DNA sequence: TGTGCCAGCTCACTCTTGGACAGGGCCTACGAGCAGTACTTC. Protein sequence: CASSLLDRAYEQYF.

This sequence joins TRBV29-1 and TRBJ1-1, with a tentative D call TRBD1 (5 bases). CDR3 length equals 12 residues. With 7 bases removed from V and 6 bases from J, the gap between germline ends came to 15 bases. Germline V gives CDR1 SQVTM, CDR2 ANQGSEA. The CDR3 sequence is CSDRTGTSEAFF. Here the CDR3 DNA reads TGCAGCGATCGTACCGGGACCTCTGAAGCTTTCTTT.

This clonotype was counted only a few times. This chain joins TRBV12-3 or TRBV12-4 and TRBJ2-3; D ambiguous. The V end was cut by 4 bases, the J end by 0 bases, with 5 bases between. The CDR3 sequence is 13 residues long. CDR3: CASSSDSTDTQYF. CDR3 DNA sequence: TGTGCCAGCAGTTCCGACAGCACAGATACGCAGTATTTT.

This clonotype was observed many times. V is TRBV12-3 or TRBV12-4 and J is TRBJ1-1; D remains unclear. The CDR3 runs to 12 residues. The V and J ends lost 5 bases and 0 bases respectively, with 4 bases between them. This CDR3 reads CASSEVNTEAFF. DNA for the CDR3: TGTGCCAGCAGTGAGGTGAACACTGAAGCTTTCTTT.

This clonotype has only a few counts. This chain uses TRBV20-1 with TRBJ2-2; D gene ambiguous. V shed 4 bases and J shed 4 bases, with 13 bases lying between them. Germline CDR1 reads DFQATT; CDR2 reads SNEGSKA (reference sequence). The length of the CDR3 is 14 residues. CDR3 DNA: TGCAGTGCTATTAATAAGGATTTCACCGGGGAGCTGTTTTTT. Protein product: CSAINKDFTGELFF.

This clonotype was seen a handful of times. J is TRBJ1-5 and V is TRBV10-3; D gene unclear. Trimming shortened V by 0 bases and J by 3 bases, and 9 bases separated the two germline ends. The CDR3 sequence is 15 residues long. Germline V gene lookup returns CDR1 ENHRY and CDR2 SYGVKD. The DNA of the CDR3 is TGTGCCATCAGTGAGTCGAGAAGGCTCAATCAGCCCCAGCATTTT. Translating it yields CAISESRRLNQPQHF.

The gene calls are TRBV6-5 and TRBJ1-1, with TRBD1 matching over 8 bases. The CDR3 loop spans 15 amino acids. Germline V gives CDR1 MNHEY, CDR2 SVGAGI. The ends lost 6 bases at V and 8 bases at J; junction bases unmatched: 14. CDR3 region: CASSEDRVDKGEAFF. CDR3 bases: TGTGCCAGCAGCGAGGACAGGGTCGATAAGGGGGAAGCTTTCTTT.

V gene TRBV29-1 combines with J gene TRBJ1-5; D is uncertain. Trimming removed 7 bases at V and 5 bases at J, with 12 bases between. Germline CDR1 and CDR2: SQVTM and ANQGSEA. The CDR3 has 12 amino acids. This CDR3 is CSADGSDQPQHF. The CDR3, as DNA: TGCAGCGCTGACGGGTCCGATCAGCCCCAGCATTTT.

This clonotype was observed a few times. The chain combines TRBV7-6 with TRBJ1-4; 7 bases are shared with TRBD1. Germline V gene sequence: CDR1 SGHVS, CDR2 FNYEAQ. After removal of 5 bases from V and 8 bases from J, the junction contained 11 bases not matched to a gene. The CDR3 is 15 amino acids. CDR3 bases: TGTGCCAGCAGCGCGCAGGGGACAGTAATGGAAAAACTGTTTTTT. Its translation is CASSAQGTVMEKLFF.

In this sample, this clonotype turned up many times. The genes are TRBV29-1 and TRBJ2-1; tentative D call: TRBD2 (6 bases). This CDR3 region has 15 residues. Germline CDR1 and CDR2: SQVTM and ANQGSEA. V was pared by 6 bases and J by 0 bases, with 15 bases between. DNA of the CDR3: TGCAGCGTAGGAGTTGGACTAAGCTCCTACAATGAGCAGTTCTTC. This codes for CSVGVGLSSYNEQFF.

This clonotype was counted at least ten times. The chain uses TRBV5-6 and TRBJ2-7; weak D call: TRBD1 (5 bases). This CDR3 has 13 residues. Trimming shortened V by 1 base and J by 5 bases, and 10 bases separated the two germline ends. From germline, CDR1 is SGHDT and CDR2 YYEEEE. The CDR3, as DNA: TGTGCCAGCAGCTTGATAGGGGTCGACGAGCAGTACTTC. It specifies CASSLIGVDEQYF.